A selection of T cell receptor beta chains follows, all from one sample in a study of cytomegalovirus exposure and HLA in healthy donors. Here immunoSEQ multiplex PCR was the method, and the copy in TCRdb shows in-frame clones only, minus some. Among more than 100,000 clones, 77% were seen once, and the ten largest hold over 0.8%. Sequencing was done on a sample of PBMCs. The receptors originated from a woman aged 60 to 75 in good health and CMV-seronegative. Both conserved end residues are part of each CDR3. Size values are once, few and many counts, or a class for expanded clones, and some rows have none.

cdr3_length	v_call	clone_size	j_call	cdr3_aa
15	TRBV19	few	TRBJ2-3	CASSPYGQSTDTQYF
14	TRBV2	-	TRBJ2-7	CASNPDRWGGEQYF
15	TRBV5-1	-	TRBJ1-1	CASSPLGISNTEAFF
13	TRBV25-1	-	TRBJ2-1	CASRHSGTLEQFF
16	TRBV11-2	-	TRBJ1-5	CASSLTGTGGNQPQHF
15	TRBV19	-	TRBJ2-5	CASKDRGGSVETQYF
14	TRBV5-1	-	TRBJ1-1	CASSLDRGATEAFF
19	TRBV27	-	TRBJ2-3	CASSFFGTSGSLEKDTQYF
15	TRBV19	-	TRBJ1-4	CASSKEALRREKLFF
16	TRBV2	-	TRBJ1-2	CASSEALSSSLYGYTF
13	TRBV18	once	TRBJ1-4	CASSKDGEEKLFF
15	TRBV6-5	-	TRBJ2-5	CASSPRAGRGETQYF
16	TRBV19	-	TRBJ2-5	CASSRNDFAAKETQYF
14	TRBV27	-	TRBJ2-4	CASSATGRGNIQYF
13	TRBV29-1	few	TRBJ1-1	CSAGRGSGTEAFF
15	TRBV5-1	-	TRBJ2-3	CASSGGQGATDTQYF
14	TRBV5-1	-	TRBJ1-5	CASSLYGQNQPQHF
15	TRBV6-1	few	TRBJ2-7	CASSEAQTYSYEQYF
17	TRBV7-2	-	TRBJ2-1	CASSLGGGLAPYNEQFF
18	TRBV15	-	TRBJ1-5	CATSRDNLGTGSNQPQHF
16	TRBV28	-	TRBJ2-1	CASSPGGIDSYNEQFF
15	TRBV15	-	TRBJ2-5	CATSPWGGAGETQYF
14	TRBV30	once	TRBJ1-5	CAWRGTGSDQPQHF
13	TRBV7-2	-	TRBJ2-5	CASSLVSVETQYF
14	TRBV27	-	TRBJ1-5	CASGPDRVNQPQHF
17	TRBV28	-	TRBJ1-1	CASSVPGTVRKNTEAFF